This T cell receptor (beta chain) was retrieved from a study of blood T cell repertoires in COVID-19. Clones were read by immunoSEQ multiplex PCR, and TCRdb kept only the in-frame ones, dropping some. The sample yields roughly 170,000 clones, roughly 80% seen once. The CDR3 extends over 15 amino acids. Deletions cut 4 bases from V and 2 bases from J, with 13 bases between. Germline V CDR1 and CDR2: MDHEN, SYDVKM. Sequenced input: PBMCs or T cells enriched from blood (not recorded which). This chain joins TRBV28 and TRBJ2-3; possible D gene TRBD1, 6 bases. The TCR originated in a woman in her fifties or sixties who had recovered from COVID-19. The CDR3 region has the DNA TGTGCCAGCAGTTCCGGACAGACCAACACAGATACGCAGTATTTT. This translates into CASSSGQTNTDTQYF.